The T cell receptor beta chain described here comes from a study of Ad26.COV2.S vaccination and SARS-CoV-2 variants. Study summary: Sample donor was a member of the COV1001 Ad26.COV2.S trial arm. Doses of Ad26.COV2.S were injected into muscle once or twice, 56 days apart.

TCRdb's table, derived via immunoSEQ multiplex PCR, lists solely in-frame clones and lacks some. The table lists about 440,000 clones, about 92% of them singletons. The treatment: approximately 18 received Ad26.COV2.S at low or high dose, single or two shots; several received placebo; per-sample allocation not given. After the first vaccine or placebo injection, samples were drawn on day 63. Concerning this clone: As yet, its antigen is unknown.

Whole-study findings and limits: Measures of TCR breadth and depth may have fallen short of total T cell responses.

The V gene's germline CDR1 is MDHEN and CDR2 SYDVKM. The CDR3 is 16 amino acids. Trimming left V 3 bases short and J 0 bases short, with 13 bases between. Sequences were derived from peripheral blood, sampled in a trial of Ad26.COV2.S vaccine versus placebo. The V gene is TRBV28, the J gene TRBJ2-3; D ambiguous. This sequence originates from a person aged 18 to 65 who received the Ad26.COV2.S COVID-19 vaccine or a placebo. CDR3 in DNA: TGTGCCAGCAGTTTTGGGTGGGCCTCTAGCACAGATACGCAGTATTTT. Protein sequence: CASSFGWASSTDTQYF.